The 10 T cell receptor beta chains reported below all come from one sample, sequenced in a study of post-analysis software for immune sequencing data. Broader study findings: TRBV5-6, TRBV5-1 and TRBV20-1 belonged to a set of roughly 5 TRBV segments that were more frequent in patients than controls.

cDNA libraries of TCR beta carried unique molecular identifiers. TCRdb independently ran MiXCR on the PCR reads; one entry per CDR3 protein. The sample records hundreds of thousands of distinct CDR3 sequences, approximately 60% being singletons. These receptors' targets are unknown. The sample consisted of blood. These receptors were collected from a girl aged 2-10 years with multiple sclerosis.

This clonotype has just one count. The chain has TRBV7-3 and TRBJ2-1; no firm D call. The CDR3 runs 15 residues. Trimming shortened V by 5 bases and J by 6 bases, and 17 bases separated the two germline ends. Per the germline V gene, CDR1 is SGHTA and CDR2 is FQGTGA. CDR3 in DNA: TGTGCCAGCAGCGCACTTCCGACTGAAGGCAATGAGCAGTTCTTC. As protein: CASSALPTEGNEQFF.

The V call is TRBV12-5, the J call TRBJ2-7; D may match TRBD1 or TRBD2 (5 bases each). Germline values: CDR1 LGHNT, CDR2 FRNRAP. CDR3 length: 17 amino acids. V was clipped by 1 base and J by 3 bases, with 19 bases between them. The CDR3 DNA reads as TGTGCTAGTGGTTTGGCCCCTGGGGGACCGCCGGACTACGAGCAGTACTTC. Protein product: CASGLAPGGPPDYEQYF. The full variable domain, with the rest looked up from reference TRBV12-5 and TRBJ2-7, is DARVTQTPRHKVTEMGQEVTMRCQPILGHNTVFWYRQTMMQGLELLAYFRNRAPLDDSGMPKDRFSAEMPDATLATLKIQPSEPRDSAVYFCASGLAPGGPPDYEQYFGPGTRLTVT.

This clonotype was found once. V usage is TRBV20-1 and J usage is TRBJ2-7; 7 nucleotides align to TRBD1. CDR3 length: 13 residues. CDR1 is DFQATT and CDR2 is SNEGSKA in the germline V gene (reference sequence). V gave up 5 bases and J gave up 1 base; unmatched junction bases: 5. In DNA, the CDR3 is TGCAGTGCTGTCCCGGGACAGTCCTACGAGCAGTACTTC. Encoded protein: CSAVPGQSYEQYF.

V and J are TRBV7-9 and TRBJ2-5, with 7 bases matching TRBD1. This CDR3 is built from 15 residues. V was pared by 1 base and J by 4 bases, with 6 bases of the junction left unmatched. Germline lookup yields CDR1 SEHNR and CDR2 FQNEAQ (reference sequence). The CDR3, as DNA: TGTGCCAGCAGCTTAGGACAGGGCGAGGGAGAGACCCAGTACTTC. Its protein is CASSLGQGEGETQYF.

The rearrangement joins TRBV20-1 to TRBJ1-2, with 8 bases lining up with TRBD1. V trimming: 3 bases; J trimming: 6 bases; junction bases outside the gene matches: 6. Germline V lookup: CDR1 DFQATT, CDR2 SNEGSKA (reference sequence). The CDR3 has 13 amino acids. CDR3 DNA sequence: TGCAGTGCTAGGGAGACAGGGGACCATGGCTACACCTTC. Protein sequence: CSARETGDHGYTF.

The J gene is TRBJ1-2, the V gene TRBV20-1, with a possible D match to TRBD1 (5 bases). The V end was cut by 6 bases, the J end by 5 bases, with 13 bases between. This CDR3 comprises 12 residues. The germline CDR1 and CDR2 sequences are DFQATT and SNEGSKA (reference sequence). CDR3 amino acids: CSAENDRYGYTF. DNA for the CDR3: TGCAGTGCCGAAAACGACAGATATGGCTACACCTTC.

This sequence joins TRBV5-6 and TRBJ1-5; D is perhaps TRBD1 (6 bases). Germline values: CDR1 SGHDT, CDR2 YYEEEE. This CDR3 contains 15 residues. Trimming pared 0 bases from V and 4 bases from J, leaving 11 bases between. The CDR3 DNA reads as TGTGCCAGCAGCTTGGGGGGGCAGCCTAATCAGCCCCAGCATTTT. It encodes CASSLGGQPNQPQHF.

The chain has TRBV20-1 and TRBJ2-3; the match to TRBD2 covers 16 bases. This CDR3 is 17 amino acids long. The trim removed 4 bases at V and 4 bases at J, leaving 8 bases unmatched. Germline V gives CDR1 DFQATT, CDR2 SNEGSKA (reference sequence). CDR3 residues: CSAIGTSGRASSDTQYF. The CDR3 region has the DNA TGCAGTGCTATCGGGACTAGCGGGAGGGCCTCTTCAGATACGCAGTATTTT.

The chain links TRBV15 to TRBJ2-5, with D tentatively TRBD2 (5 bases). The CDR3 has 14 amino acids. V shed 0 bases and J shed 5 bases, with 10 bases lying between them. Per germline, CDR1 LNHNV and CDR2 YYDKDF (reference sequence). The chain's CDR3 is CATSREGSVETQYF. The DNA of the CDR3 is TGTGCCACCAGCAGAGAGGGGAGCGTTGAGACCCAGTACTTC.

The CDR3 DNA sequence: TGCAGCGTTGGGGAATCCCGCTACGAGCAGTACTTC. This gives the protein CSVGESRYEQYF. The rearrangement links TRBV29-1 to TRBJ2-4; no clear D gene. Near its end, the DNA agrees better with TRBJ2-7, so the J call may be wrong. The CDR3 covers 12 residues. The germline V gene has CDR1 SQVTM and CDR2 ANQGSEA.